The 2 T cell receptor beta chains given below trace back to one sample, sequenced in a study of blood T cell repertoires in COVID-19. Here immunoSEQ multiplex PCR was the method, and the copy in TCRdb shows in-frame clones only, minus some. The sample has fewer than 250,000 clones, about 92% seen once; the top ten hold 1% to 1.5%. Sequencing was carried out using peripheral blood. Source of these receptors: a man aged 30 to 45 with acute or convalescent COVID-19.

CDR3 DNA sequence: TGTGCCAGCAGCTCAGGGGGCGGCGGGAACACTGAAGCTTTCTTT. Its translation is CASSSGGGGNTEAFF. The V gene is TRBV6-2 or TRBV6-3, the J gene TRBJ1-1, with TRBD1 matching over 8 bases. The length of the CDR3 is 15 residues. Per germline, CDR1 MNHEY and CDR2 SVGEGT. Trimming removed 6 bases from V and 1 base from J; junction bases left unmatched: 7.

The chain links TRBV5-4 to TRBJ1-4; D is perhaps TRBD1 (6 bases). The CDR3 covers 14 residues. From germline, CDR1 is SGHNT and CDR2 YYREEE (reference sequence). V lost 2 bases to trimming and J lost 5 bases, with 10 bases between them. CDR3 sequence (DNA): TGTGCCAGCAGCTTAACAGGGCAGAATGAAAAACTGTTTTTT. Encoded protein: CASSLTGQNEKLFF. Supplemented by reference TRBV5-4 and TRBJ1-4, the full variable domain reads ETGVTQSPTHLIKTRGQQVTLRCSSQSGHNTVSWYQQALGQGPQFIFQYYREEENGRGNFPPRFSGLQFPNYSSELNVNALELDDSALYLCASSLTGQNEKLFFGSGTQLSVL.